The 13 T cell receptor beta chains below come from one sample, sequenced in a study of cytomegalovirus exposure and HLA in healthy donors. Sequenced by immunoSEQ multiplex PCR; TCRdb stores in-frame clones only, minus some. In the table there are some 170,000 clones, 65% to 90% of which are singletons. Source material: PBMCs. These receptors came from a woman aged 18-29 years in good health and CMV-seronegative.

The J gene is TRBJ1-1, the V gene TRBV5-1; 11 bases fit TRBD1. V gave up 4 bases and J gave up 2 bases; unmatched junction bases: 7. The CDR3 covers 16 residues. Germline V gene data show CDR1 as SGHRS and CDR2 as YFSETQ. The CDR3 region is CASSLWTGGDNTEAFF. The CDR3 coding sequence is TGCGCCAGCAGCCTGTGGACAGGGGGCGATAACACTGAAGCTTTCTTT.

The rearrangement uses TRBV11-1 and TRBJ2-5, with 7 bases fitting TRBD2. Germline V gene sequence: CDR1 SGHAT, CDR2 FQDESV (reference sequence). V lost 4 bases to trimming and J lost 1 base; unmatched junction nucleotides: 3. This CDR3 has 14 residues. The CDR3 sequence is CASSSRGVQETQYF. In DNA, the CDR3 is TGTGCCAGCAGCTCACGGGGGGTCCAAGAGACCCAGTACTTC.

The chain carries TRBV11-2 and TRBJ2-1, with D perhaps matching TRBD2 (6 bases). The V gene's germline CDR1 is SGHAT and CDR2 FQNNGV. The CDR3 contains 16 residues. The ends were cut back, 4 bases at V and 10 bases at J, with 23 bases in the middle. CDR3 protein: CASSSGPWEAVREQFF. The CDR3 DNA reads as TGTGCCAGCAGCTCGGGCCCCTGGGAGGCCGTTAGGGAGCAGTTCTTC.

This chain connects TRBV14 to TRBJ2-3; TRBD2 aligns across 15 bases. Germline V CDR1 and CDR2: SGHDN, FVKESK. Trimming cost V 4 bases and J 6 bases; bases outside gene matches: 5. The CDR3 is made up of 16 amino acids. The CDR3 here is CASSPKGTSGGDTQYF. In DNA form, the CDR3 reads TGTGCCAGCAGCCCGAAGGGGACTAGCGGGGGGGATACGCAGTATTTT.

This clone was picked up a small number of times. The chain is built from TRBV10-1 and TRBJ2-1; 8 positions agree with TRBD2. The CDR3 is 18 amino acids. Germline-derived CDR1 and CDR2 are WNHNN and SYGVQD (reference sequence). J lost 2 bases, V lost 2 bases, and 11 bases had no gene match. CDR3 coding DNA: TGCGCCAGCAGTGAGGTCGTCCGGGGGACTAGGGCCTACAATGAGCAGTTCTTC. Its translation is CASSEVVRGTRAYNEQFF.

This chain's CDR3 is CSVELSGRNTGELFF. CDR3 bases: TGCAGCGTTGAATTATCGGGAAGAAACACCGGGGAGCTGTTTTTT. The J gene is TRBJ2-2, the V gene TRBV29-1, with a weak D call TRBD2 (5 bases). CDR3 length: 15 amino acids. Germline CDR1 reads SQVTM; CDR2 reads ANQGSEA. V lost 2 bases and J lost 2, with 12 bases in between.

The chain links TRBV2 to TRBJ1-5; 7 nucleotides align to TRBD1. Germline CDR1 is SNHLY and CDR2 is FYNNEI. CDR3 length: 15 residues. The V and J ends lost 7 bases and 1 base, in that order; junction bases with no gene match: 7. The CDR3 region is CASNRGPFSNQPQHF. CDR3 DNA sequence: TGTGCCAGCAATAGGGGGCCCTTCAGCAATCAGCCCCAGCATTTT.

The chain couples TRBV9 to TRBJ2-7; perhaps TRBD2 as D (5 bases). V gave up 2 bases and J gave up 3 bases, with 18 bases separating them. CDR1 and CDR2 (germline): SGDLS, YYNGEE. The CDR3 is made up of 16 amino acids. The CDR3 here is CASSVSGSGNLYEQYF. The CDR3 nucleotides read TGTGCCAGCAGCGTCAGTGGGAGTGGTAACCTCTACGAGCAGTACTTC.

The gene calls are TRBV5-6 and TRBJ1-1; D perhaps matches TRBD1 (6 bases). The V end was cut by 1 base, the J end by 4 bases, with 17 bases between. Germline V gene sequence: CDR1 SGHDT, CDR2 YYEEEE. This CDR3 is built from 16 residues. CDR3 sequence: CASSLRGDYRSTEAFF. CDR3 DNA: TGTGCCAGCAGCTTGAGGGGGGACTACAGGTCCACTGAAGCTTTCTTT.

This chain joins TRBV20-1 and TRBJ2-7; no definite D call. Trimming shortened V by 3 bases and J by 2 bases, and 5 bases separated the two germline ends. This CDR3 contains 11 residues. The V gene's germline CDR1 is DFQATT and CDR2 SNEGSKA (reference sequence). The CDR3 spells CSARGAYEQYF. The CDR3, as DNA: TGCAGTGCTAGGGGCGCCTACGAGCAGTACTTC.

CDR3 loop: CASSLSGGTYEQYF. The DNA of the CDR3 is TGTGCCAGCAGCTTGAGCGGGGGGACCTACGAGCAGTACTTC. The chain carries TRBV11-2 and TRBJ2-7, with 9 bases aligning to TRBD2. The ends lost 3 bases at V and 2 bases at J; junction bases unmatched: 2. This CDR3 is 14 amino acids long. Germline CDR1 SGHAT, CDR2 FQNNGV. Variable domain in full (rest from reference TRBV11-2 and TRBJ2-7): EAGVAQSPRYKIIEKRQSVAFWCNPISGHATLYWYQQILGQGPKLLIQFQNNGVVDDSQLPKDRFSAERLKGVDSTLKIQPAKLEDSAVYLCASSLSGGTYEQYFGPGTRLTVT.

This sequence joins TRBV29-1 and TRBJ1-1; D gene ambiguous. Trimming shortened V by 4 bases and J by 1 base, and 13 bases separated the two germline ends. The germline V gene encodes CDR1 SQVTM and CDR2 ANQGSEA. The CDR3 length is 14 residues. The CDR3, as DNA: TGCAGCGTTGGTAGTAACAGACCGAACACTGAAGCTTTCTTT. Protein product: CSVGSNRPNTEAFF.

The chain recombines TRBV27 with TRBJ2-1, with 7 positions matching TRBD2. This CDR3 comprises 15 residues. V dropped 7 bases and J dropped 4; count of bases not matched to a gene: 10. The germline CDR1 and CDR2 sequences are MNHEY and SMNVEV (reference sequence). The CDR3 DNA reads as TGTGCCAGCAATCGGCCAGCGGGAACTTACAATGAGCAGTTCTTC. This encodes CASNRPAGTYNEQFF.